This TCR beta chain comes out of a study of T-cell memory formation after mild COVID-19. In TCRdb, the 5' RACE reads were re-called with MiXCR into one record per CDR3 protein. The table has 110,000 to 150,000 distinct CDR3 sequences, roughly 13% seen once. CDR3 length: 16 residues. The germline V gene has CDR1 MGHDK and CDR2 SYGVNS. The trim removed 1 base at V and 0 bases at J, leaving 4 bases unmatched. Sequencing used PBMCs or a T cell subset sorted from them (not recorded which). The genes are TRBV25-1 and TRBJ1-1, with TRBD1 matching over 8 bases. This clonotype originated in an adult woman who had mild COVID-19 (a few samples of this study predate the infection). Cell type and time point are not known. CDR3 amino acids: CASSEWAGGMNTEAFF. CDR3 nucleotides: TGTGCCAGCAGTGAATGGGCAGGGGGCATGAACACTGAAGCTTTCTTT. Full variable domain (remainder filled in from reference TRBV25-1 and TRBJ1-1): EADIYQTPRYLVIGTGKKITLECSQTMGHDKMYWYQQDPGMELHLIHYSYGVNSTEKGDLSSESTVSRIRTEHFPLTLESARPSHTSQYLCASSEWAGGMNTEAFFGQGTRLTVV.